The entry below gives a single TCR beta chain sequence along with its context. Trimming took 0 bases from V and 7 from J, leaving 6 bases between them. The CDR3 covers 12 residues. Looked up from germline, CDR1 is LNHNV and CDR2 is YYDKDF (reference sequence). The record originates from a study of shared clonotypes between healthy human individuals. The repertoire was sequenced with immunoSEQ multiplex PCR; TCRdb's copy has only in-frame clones and lacks some. The sample has roughly 500,000 clones, 76% seen once. The sequenced material came from PBMCs. The TCR comes from a woman aged 40 to 55 in good health. Some clones in this sample may be carry-over from other donors' samples. The V call is TRBV15, the J call TRBJ1-2, with no clear D. CDR3: CATSRDMVGYTF. CDR3 bases: TGTGCCACCAGCAGAGATATGGTTGGCTACACCTTC.